This TCR beta chain derives from a study of T-cell reconstitution after alpha-beta-depleted transplantation in children. This clonotype was detected many times. The J segment lost 3 bases and the V segment lost 6 bases, leaving 14 bases of the junction unmatched. The germline CDR1 and CDR2 sequences are DFQATT and SNEGSKA (reference sequence). The CDR3 length is 17 residues. Preparation of the TCRbeta library used unique molecular identifiers. TCRdb used MiXCR to reprocess the PCR reads, holding one entry per CDR3 protein. The sample lists 360,000 or so distinct CDR3 sequences, roughly 20% occurring once.

The receptor comes from a human donor who donated a stem cell graft to a child with acute myeloid leukemia. V and J are TRBV20-1 and TRBJ2-7; TRBD2 agrees at 13 bases. The sequences come from PBMCs from the stem cell graft donor, collected from the stem cell graft. For the CDR3, the DNA is TGCAGTGCCAACCCCGGGACTAGCGGGATTTTAGACTACGAGCAGTACTTC. It translates to CSANPGTSGILDYEQYF.